This TCR beta chain is drawn from a study of monozygotic twins with inflammatory bowel disease. CDR3 size: 15 residues. CDR1 and CDR2 from the germline V gene are KGHDR and SFDVKD. TCRdb processed the 5' RACE reads again and assigns one entry to each CDR3 protein, with no DNA. Its clone listing holds tens of thousands of distinct CDR3 sequences. A note on this clonotype: Its specificity is unknown.

Notes on the study in general: Concordance status among twins (concordant versus discordant) showed no link to repertoire similarity, possibly from limited power. Immunosuppressive treatment differences may have increased patient repertoire variability. Distinct T cell subtypes could not be told apart. Ultimately, a single strong signal or clonotype associated with IBD was not supported.

The chain carries TRBV24-1 and TRBJ2-1; TCRdb gives TRBD1 as the D gene, but with no DNA this cannot be confirmed. Sequenced input: blood. This receptor was identified in a human donor with ulcerative colitis or Crohn's disease, or a healthy co-twin of an affected twin (not recorded which). This chain's CDR3 is CATSDSGTDYNEQFF.